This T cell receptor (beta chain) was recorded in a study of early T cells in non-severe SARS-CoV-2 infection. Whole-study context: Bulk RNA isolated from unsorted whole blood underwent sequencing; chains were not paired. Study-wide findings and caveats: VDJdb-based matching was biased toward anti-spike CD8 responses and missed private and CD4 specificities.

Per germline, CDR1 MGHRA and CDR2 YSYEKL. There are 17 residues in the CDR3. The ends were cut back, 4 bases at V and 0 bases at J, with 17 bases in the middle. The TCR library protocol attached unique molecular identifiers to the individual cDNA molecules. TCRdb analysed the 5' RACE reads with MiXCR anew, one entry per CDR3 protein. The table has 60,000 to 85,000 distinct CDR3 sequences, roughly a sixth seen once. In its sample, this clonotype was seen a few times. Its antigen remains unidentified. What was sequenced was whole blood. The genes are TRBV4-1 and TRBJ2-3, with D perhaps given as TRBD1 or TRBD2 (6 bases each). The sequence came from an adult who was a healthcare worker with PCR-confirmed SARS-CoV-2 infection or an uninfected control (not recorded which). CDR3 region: CASSPGGSVGSTDTQYF. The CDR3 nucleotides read TGCGCCAGCAGCCCCGGGGGCTCCGTCGGTAGCACAGATACGCAGTATTTT.